The 12 T cell receptor beta chains listed next were all sequenced from one sample in a study of T cell responses to AZD1222 COVID-19 vaccine. The table came from immunoSEQ multiplex PCR; TCRdb's copy has only in-frame clones and leaves some out. The data show around 110,000 clones, with about 92% seen just once and 8% to 10% held by the top ten. This sample comprised peripheral blood, obtained 28 days after the second AZD1222 dose. These receptors came from an adult who received the AZD1222 COVID-19 vaccine.

The V and J genes are TRBV19 and TRBJ1-5, with 7 bases that match TRBD1. V lost 5 bases to trimming and J lost 5 bases; unmatched junction nucleotides: 3. CDR1 is LNHDA and CDR2 is SQIVND in the germline V gene (reference sequence). This CDR3 region has 13 residues. The CDR3 DNA follows: TGTGCCAGTAGTGGACAGGCGTATCAGCCCCAGCATTTT. This gives the protein CASSGQAYQPQHF.

This sequence joins TRBV15 and TRBJ1-5; TRBD1 matches 7 bases. With 4 bases clipped from V and 7 bases from J, the junction kept 13 bases outside the gene matches. The CDR3 totals 16 residues. Germline V CDR1 and CDR2: LNHNV, YYDKDF (reference sequence). As DNA, the CDR3 is TGTGCCACCAGCACCACGACTGGACAGGTTGGACAGCCCCAGCATTTT. Protein: CATSTTTGQVGQPQHF.

The CDR3 region is CASSQESPAVAGEQFF. In DNA, the CDR3 is TGCGCCAGCAGCCAGGAGTCTCCGGCGGTAGCGGGAGAGCAGTTCTTC. The rearrangement uses TRBV4-3 and TRBJ2-1; TRBD2 matches 8 bases. V was clipped by 3 bases and J by 10 bases; unmatched bases: 14. The CDR3 length is 16 residues. Germline-derived CDR1 and CDR2 are LGHNA and YSLEER.

In its sample, this clone was seen a few times. CDR3 in DNA: TGTGCCAGCAGCCCGGGGGACTACTACGAGCAGTACTTC. This gives the protein CASSPGDYYEQYF. V gene TRBV11-2 combines with J gene TRBJ2-7, with TRBD2 matching 7 bases. CDR1 is SGHAT and CDR2 is FQNNGV in the germline V gene. The V and J ends lost 5 bases and 3 bases, in that order; junction bases with no gene match: 4. This CDR3 region has 13 residues.

The gene calls are TRBV30 and TRBJ1-1, with no clear D. Looked up from germline, CDR1 is GTSNPN and CDR2 is SVGIG (reference sequence). V dropped 0 bases and J dropped 5 bases, with 10 bases sitting between them. The CDR3 has 13 residues. In nucleotides, the CDR3 is TGTGCCTGGAGTGTGAAAGGTGGAACTGAAGCTTTCTTT. Translated, it gives CAWSVKGGTEAFF.

Points on this clone: Germline and junction disagree at one end, which may indicate a read error. This chain uses TRBV30 with TRBJ2-7, with no clear D. In germline, CDR1 is GTSNPN, CDR2 SVGIG (reference sequence). The CDR3 is 11 residues long. The CDR3 region is CAWSMGYVQYF. CDR3 in DNA: TGTGCCTGGAGTATGGGGTACGTGCAGTACTTC.

This clone was picked up one time. V gene TRBV6-4 combines with J gene TRBJ2-1; 8 bases map to TRBD2. The germline CDR1 and CDR2 sequences are MRHNA and SNTAGT. CDR3 length: 17 amino acids. V shed 6 bases, J shed 0 bases, and the junction held 10 bases outside the gene matches. The CDR3 nucleotides are TGTGCCAGCAGCCTTCATAGCGGGACAAACTCCTACAATGAGCAGTTCTTC. It translates to CASSLHSGTNSYNEQFF.

The chain combines TRBV7-2 with TRBJ2-4; TRBD1 aligns across 8 bases. Germline V gives CDR1 SGHTA, CDR2 FQGNSA. The CDR3 covers 15 residues. V shed 1 base and J 1 base; nucleotides not matched to a gene: 0. This CDR3 is CASSLGTGAKNIQYF. Here the CDR3 DNA reads TGTGCCAGCAGCTTAGGGACAGGGGCCAAAAACATTCAGTACTTC.

The CDR3 region has the DNA TGCGCCAGCAGCCAAGTCATCATGGGACAGGGCACCTACAATGAGCAGTTCTTC. Translated, it gives CASSQVIMGQGTYNEQFF. The chain employs TRBV4-3 and TRBJ2-1; 9 bases map to TRBD1. V was pared by 1 base and J by 2 bases, with 9 bases of the junction left unmatched. The CDR3 covers 18 residues. Germline CDR1 reads LGHNA; CDR2 reads YSLEER.

The chain uses TRBV29-1 and TRBJ2-1; 10 bases fit TRBD1. This CDR3 comprises 14 residues. V shed 6 bases and J 10 bases; nucleotides not matched to a gene: 12. Germline CDR1 SQVTM, CDR2 ANQGSEA. The CDR3 reads CSVDPGTGVIEQFF. The CDR3 DNA sequence: TGCAGCGTCGACCCCGGGACAGGGGTGATCGAGCAGTTCTTC.

V usage is TRBV5-1 and J usage is TRBJ2-1; 11 bases match TRBD2. This CDR3 is 14 amino acids long. Germline values: CDR1 SGHRS, CDR2 YFSETQ. Germline trimming cut 5 bases from V and 4 bases from J; bases unmatched to any gene: 2. The CDR3 loop reads CASRGLAVYNEQFF. In nucleotides, the CDR3 is TGCGCCAGCAGGGGACTAGCGGTATACAATGAGCAGTTCTTC.

The CDR3 nucleotides are TGTGCCAGCAGTCCGGACAGGGGGTCCACAGATACGCAGTATTTT. Its translation is CASSPDRGSTDTQYF. The chain combines TRBV27 with TRBJ2-3, with 10 bases identical to TRBD1. The CDR3 totals 15 residues. The germline V gene encodes CDR1 MNHEY and CDR2 SMNVEV (reference sequence). Trimming removed 5 bases from V and 2 bases from J; junction bases left unmatched: 4.